These 9 T cell receptor beta chains originate from one sample sequenced in a study of post-analysis software for immune sequencing data. Study observations and caveats: A handful of TRBV segments were significantly more frequent in patients than in controls. TRBV5-6, TRBV5-1 and TRBV20-1 were among these segments.

Unique molecular identifiers were carried by the TCR beta cDNA libraries. TCRdb re-called the PCR reads with MiXCR, one entry per CDR3 protein. The data hold roughly 800,000 distinct CDR3 sequences, with 25% to 30% observed a single time. Antigens of these TCRs are unknown. Sequencing was performed on blood. These receptors were obtained from a girl aged 10 to 17 with multiple sclerosis.

This clonotype is a singleton in its sample. The chain employs TRBV9 and TRBJ2-4; 9 bases are a match to TRBD2. The J call may be mistaken, given a closer DNA end match to TRBJ2-7. Germline V gives CDR1 SGDLS, CDR2 YYNGEE. This CDR3 contains 14 residues. This CDR3 is CASSVTTSGGEQYV. The CDR3, as DNA: TGTGCCAGCAGCGTGACGACTAGCGGAGGCGAGCAGTACGTC.

The chain is built from TRBV10-3 and TRBJ2-3, with TRBD2 matching over 11 bases. The CDR3 has 16 residues. Trimming at V came to 3 bases and at J to 7 bases, leaving 9 bases not matched to a gene. The germline V gene encodes CDR1 ENHRY and CDR2 SYGVKD. CDR3 residues: CAISEGVAGGPNTQYF. The CDR3 nucleotides are TGTGCCATCAGTGAAGGAGTAGCGGGAGGGCCGAATACGCAGTATTTT.

This clonotype was seen only a few times. The chain couples TRBV5-1 to TRBJ2-1; TRBD2 matches 9 bases. J was trimmed by 10 bases and V by 5 bases; bases with no gene match: 4. The V gene's germline CDR1 is SGHRS and CDR2 YFSETQ. The CDR3 has 12 residues. The CDR3 region has the DNA TGCGCCAGCAGGCTAGCGGGAAAGGAGCAGTTCTTC. It is translated as CASRLAGKEQFF.

Worth noting for this clonotype: A junction end diverges from the germline sequence, so it may reflect a read error. The rearrangement uses TRBV27 and TRBJ2-7; possibly TRBD1 for D (6 bases). The CDR3 runs 15 residues. Germline V gene lookup returns CDR1 MNHEY and CDR2 SMNVEV (reference sequence). CDR3 DNA: TGTGCCAGCAGTCCGTTGGACTGGGGGCCCTACGGGCAGTACTTC. This encodes CASSPLDWGPYGQYF.

This clonotype was detected a few times. The chain has TRBV15 and TRBJ2-5; D perhaps matches TRBD1 (6 bases). Germline CDR1 LNHNV, CDR2 YYDKDF (reference sequence). The CDR3 covers 16 residues. V lost 0 bases and J lost 5, with 16 bases in between. The chain's CDR3 is CATSRDLGDMGETQYF. CDR3 DNA sequence: TGTGCCACCAGCAGAGACTTGGGGGACATGGGGGAGACCCAGTACTTC.

This clonotype was seen a handful of times. The rearrangement links TRBV2 to TRBJ2-5; tentatively, D is TRBD1 or TRBD2 (5 bases each). Germline-derived CDR1 and CDR2 are SNHLY and FYNNEI. The ends were cut back, 7 bases at V and 4 bases at J, with 19 bases in the middle. The CDR3 runs 15 residues. The CDR3 sequence is CASTPTGLPRETQYF. The DNA of the CDR3 is TGTGCCAGCACCCCGACGGGGCTACCGCGAGAGACCCAGTACTTC.

Concerning this clonotype itself: Its ends do not fully match the called genes, so a read error is possible. This rearrangement joins TRBV24-1 to TRBJ1-1; D is unclear. Germline loops: CDR1 KGHDR, CDR2 SFDVKD. The CDR3 is made up of 11 amino acids. The CDR3 here is CATSGATGAFF. CDR3 nucleotides: TGTGCCACCAGTGGGGCAACTGGAGCTTTCTTT.

This clonotype was seen more than once but under ten times. One end of the junction does not line up with germline, which may come from a read error. The V call is TRBV27, the J call TRBJ1-5; 7 bases fit TRBD1. This CDR3 contains 12 residues. Germline V lookup: CDR1 MNHEY, CDR2 SMNVEV (reference sequence). The CDR3, as DNA: TGTGCTACAGGGGCCAGCATTCAGCCCCAGCATTTT. Its translation is CATGASIQPQHF.

This clonotype came up a few times. The V call is TRBV5-1, the J call TRBJ2-1; D may be TRBD2 (5 bases). Germline V gene data show CDR1 as SGHRS and CDR2 as YFSETQ. The germline V and J ends were trimmed by 0 bases and 8 bases, with 12 bases remaining between them. The CDR3 spans 14 residues. CDR3 region: CASSLELERDEQFF. CDR3 nucleotide sequence: TGCGCCAGCAGCTTGGAACTGGAGAGGGATGAGCAGTTCTTC.